The clone carrying this TCR beta chain has a handful of counts. Its target is not known. The data were taken from a study of vaccination and CD4 T cells after COVID-19. V was trimmed by 1 base and J by 6 bases, leaving 9 bases between them. From germline, CDR1 is MNHNS and CDR2 SASEGT. The CDR3 totals 13 residues. Specified treatment: approximately nine-day PBMC culture with coronavirus spike peptide pools or control peptides (ViraFEST assay). The collection of CD4+ T cells from the unexposed donor took place before the COVID-19 pandemic (2011-2018). The authors cultured roughly 1.9 million PBMCs per well with 9 to 10 IU/ml IL-2 and about 9.9 ug/ml peptide pools. Sequenced with the Oncomine TCR Beta short-read assay was DNA taken from cultured CD4+ T cells. TCRdb re-analysed the PCR reads in MiXCR, keeping a single row per CDR3 protein. The sample lists roughly 7,400 distinct CDR3 sequences; about 46% were seen once.

The sample was CD4+ T cells from blood, cultured in vitro. The sequence was collected from a human donor in good health. The chain combines TRBV6-1 with TRBJ1-2; D perhaps matches TRBD1 (6 bases). The CDR3, as DNA: TGTGCCAGCAGTGAAGGGGGGGCGGATGGCTACACCTTC. Residues: CASSEGGADGYTF.